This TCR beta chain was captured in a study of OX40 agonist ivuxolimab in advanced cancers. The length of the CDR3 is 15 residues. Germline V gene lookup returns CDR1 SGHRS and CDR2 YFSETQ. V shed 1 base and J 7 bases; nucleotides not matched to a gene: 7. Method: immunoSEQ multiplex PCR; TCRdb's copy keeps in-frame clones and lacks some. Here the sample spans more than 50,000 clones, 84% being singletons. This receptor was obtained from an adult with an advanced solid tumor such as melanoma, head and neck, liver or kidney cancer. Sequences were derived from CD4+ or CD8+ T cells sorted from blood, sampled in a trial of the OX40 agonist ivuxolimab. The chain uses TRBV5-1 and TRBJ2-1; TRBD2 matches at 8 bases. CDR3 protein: CASSLSGGRTNEQFF. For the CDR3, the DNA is TGCGCCAGCAGCTTGTCGGGGGGGAGGACTAATGAGCAGTTCTTC. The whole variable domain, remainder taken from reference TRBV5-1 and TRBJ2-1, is KAGVTQTPRYLIKTRGQQVTLSCSPISGHRSVSWYQQTPGQGLQFLFEYFSETQRNKGNFPGRFSGRQFSNSRSEMNVSTLELGDSALYLCASSLSGGRTNEQFFGPGTRLTVL.